Listed below are T cell receptor beta chains from one sample, sequenced in a study of T cells expressing NK-cell markers. For each CDR3 protein, TCRdb gives one entry from its re-call of the 5' RACE reads, without DNA. The listing contains 550,000 or so distinct CDR3 sequences. Sequenced sample: blood T cells: a sorted CD56 or NKG2C T cell subset, CD4+ or CD8+ T cells, or bulk PBMC T cells (not recorded which). The receptor source for this set is a young man in good health. Each CDR3 is given with its conserved first and last residue.

CDR3 protein	J gene	V gene
CASTEVAGPASSEQFF	TRBJ2-1	TRBV12-3/TRBV12-4
CASSSVRTSGISGELFF	TRBJ2-2	TRBV28
CSELGATGGASDTQYF	TRBJ2-3	TRBV20-1
CASSAHRDRVLSQPQHF	TRBJ1-5	TRBV7-8
CASSYSTGTSANEQFF	TRBJ2-1	TRBV6-5
CASSLILDNEQFF	TRBJ2-1	TRBV12-3/TRBV12-4
CASSVDYRGGYTF	TRBJ1-2	TRBV9
CASSLSNLAGGPSYNEQFF	TRBJ2-1	TRBV5-1
CASSTGASTEAFF	TRBJ1-1	TRBV5-1
CAATGCRTDTQYF	TRBJ2-3	TRBV21-1
CASSPTGTGSGGTQYF	TRBJ2-5	TRBV6-1
CASSPRDRENIQYF	TRBJ2-4	TRBV7-2
CSARDRLAGVTYEQFF	TRBJ2-1	TRBV20-1
CASSVGYWMNTEAFF	TRBJ1-1	TRBV9
CASRRGLAGGSYEQYF	TRBJ2-7	TRBV7-9
CASRYLAGGPRGYEQYF	TRBJ2-7	TRBV6-5
CASETGQGGNQPQHF	TRBJ1-5	TRBV6-1
CSVRGLAGITQYF	TRBJ2-3	TRBV29-1
CASSSLASSYNEQFF	TRBJ2-1	TRBV12-3/TRBV12-4
CASSFPGPQFF	TRBJ2-1	TRBV27
CASSPSSPETQYF	TRBJ2-5	TRBV6-2/TRBV6-3
CASSLTSSMIRNTGELFF	TRBJ2-2	TRBV27
CASSSPPGTSTDTQYF	TRBJ2-3	TRBV7-8
CASTGRLQETQYF	TRBJ2-5	TRBV6-2/TRBV6-3
CASVGVGVNTEAFF	TRBJ1-1	TRBV6-1
CAISGTGTDTNYGYTF	TRBJ1-2	TRBV10-3
CASSEYLERGSNQPQHF	TRBJ1-5	TRBV2
CASSPETGHLSYEQYF	TRBJ2-7	TRBV7-6
CATSRDRGNAETQYF	TRBJ2-5	TRBV15
CASTREGPYNEQFF	TRBJ2-1	TRBV5-1
CASSPKSGLDDEQYF	TRBJ2-7	TRBV6-2/TRBV6-3